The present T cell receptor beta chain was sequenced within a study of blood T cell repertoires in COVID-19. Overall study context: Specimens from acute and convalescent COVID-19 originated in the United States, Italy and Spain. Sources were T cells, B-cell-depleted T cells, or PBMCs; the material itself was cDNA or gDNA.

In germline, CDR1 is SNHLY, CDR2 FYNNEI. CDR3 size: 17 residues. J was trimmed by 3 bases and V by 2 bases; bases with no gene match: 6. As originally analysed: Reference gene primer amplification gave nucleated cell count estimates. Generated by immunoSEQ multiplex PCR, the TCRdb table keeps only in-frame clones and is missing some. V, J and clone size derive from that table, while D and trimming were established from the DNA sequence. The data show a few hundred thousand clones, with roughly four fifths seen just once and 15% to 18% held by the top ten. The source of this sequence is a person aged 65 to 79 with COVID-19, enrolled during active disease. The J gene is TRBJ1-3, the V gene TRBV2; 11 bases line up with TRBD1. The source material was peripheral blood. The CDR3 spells CASSELPGQGVGNTIYF. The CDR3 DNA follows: TGTGCCAGCAGTGAACTCCCGGGACAGGGGGTTGGAAACACCATATATTTT. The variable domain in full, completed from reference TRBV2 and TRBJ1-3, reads EPEVTQTPSHQVTQMGQEVILRCVPISNHLYFYWYRQILGQKVEFLVSFYNNEISEKSEIFDDQFSVERPDGSNFTLKIRSTKLEDSAMYFCASSELPGQGVGNTIYFGEGSWLTVV.